This passage covers 11 T cell receptor beta chains from one sample sequenced in a study of naive CD8 T cells in extremely preterm neonates. Using immunoSEQ multiplex PCR, the repertoire was profiled, and TCRdb retains in-frame clones only, with some absent. The sample consists of approximately 5,000 clones, around 97% of them appearing once. Material: naive CD8+ T cells from blood. These receptors all stem from a human donor in good health.

To note about this clone: One end of the junction fails to match germline, which may point to a read error. This chain links TRBV29-1 with TRBJ2-1, with 9 bases fitting TRBD2. The length of the CDR3 is 13 residues. Germline V CDR1 and CDR2: SQVTM, ANQGSEA. CDR3 amino acids: CSFEREVYNEQFF. The CDR3 nucleotides read TGCAGCTTTGAGCGGGAGGTGTACAATGAGCAGTTCTTC.

This clone was observed a few times. The chain employs TRBV6-5 and TRBJ1-1; the D gene is possibly TRBD1 (6 bases). Trimming took off 2 bases at V and 3 bases at J, with 13 bases between the two ends. This CDR3 has 15 amino acids. CDR1 MNHEY and CDR2 SVGAGI come from the germline V gene. The CDR3 bases are TGTGCCAGCAGTTACCGGGACAATAGGGACACTGAAGCTTTCTTT. Translated, it gives CASSYRDNRDTEAFF.

A remark on this clone: A junction end diverges from the germline sequence, so it may reflect a read error. V usage is TRBV7-7 and J usage is TRBJ2-5; 10 nucleotides match TRBD2. The CDR3 length is 15 residues. In germline, CDR1 is SSHAT, CDR2 FNYEAQ (reference sequence). The CDR3 DNA reads TGTGCTAGCAGCTTAGTAGCGGGGGGTGGAGAGACCCAGTACTTC. Translating gives CASSLVAGGGETQYF.

The chain couples TRBV11-2 to TRBJ2-1; D might be TRBD1 (5 bases). The germline V and J ends were trimmed by 3 bases and 6 bases, with 12 bases remaining between them. Germline CDR1 and CDR2: SGHAT and FQNNGV. This CDR3 is built from 14 residues. The CDR3 bases are TGTGCCAGCAGCTTCCAGGGTTCGTCCAATGAGCAGTTCTTC. Its protein is CASSFQGSSNEQFF.

The rearrangement links TRBV9 to TRBJ2-1; D not resolved. Germline loops: CDR1 SGDLS, CDR2 YYNGEE. This CDR3 has 11 residues. Trimming left V 0 bases short and J 7 bases short, with 2 bases between. In DNA, the CDR3 is TGTGCCAGCAGCGTAGCAAATGAGCAGTTCTTC. This codes for CASSVANEQFF.

The CDR3 region is CATSKTSGVNTGELFF. The CDR3 region has the DNA TGTGCCACCAGCAAGACTAGCGGGGTTAACACCGGGGAGCTGTTTTTT. The J gene is TRBJ2-2, the V gene TRBV15; 11 nucleotides match TRBD2. The CDR3 length is 16 residues. Germline-derived CDR1 and CDR2 are LNHNV and YYDKDF (reference sequence). The V and J ends lost 4 bases and 2 bases, in that order; junction bases with no gene match: 3.

The V gene is TRBV4-2, the J gene TRBJ1-5; D gene uncertain. The ends were cut back, 0 bases at V and 0 bases at J, with 6 bases in the middle. The CDR3 has 15 amino acids. Germline lookup yields CDR1 LGHNA and CDR2 YNFKEQ. The CDR3 sequence: CASSQDPYSNQPQHF. In DNA, the CDR3 is TGTGCCAGCAGCCAAGACCCTTATAGCAATCAGCCCCAGCATTTT.

J is TRBJ1-1 and V is TRBV13; 7 bases map to TRBD1. The CDR3 runs to 13 residues. Germline loops: CDR1 PRHDT, CDR2 FYEKMQ (reference sequence). The V gene end was trimmed by 4 bases and the J gene end by 5 bases; junction bases not matched to a gene: 4. CDR3 sequence (DNA): TGTGCCAGCAGCTCTACAGGGGCGACTGAAGCTTTCTTT. This codes for CASSSTGATEAFF.

The chain links TRBV28 to TRBJ2-1, with 7 bases that match TRBD1. Trimming cost V 2 bases and J 8 bases; bases outside gene matches: 9. Germline V gives CDR1 MDHEN, CDR2 SYDVKM. This CDR3 region has 15 residues. CDR3 sequence (DNA): TGTGCCAGCAGTTTACTAACAGGGGCTCTCTATGAGCAGTTCTTC. This codes for CASSLLTGALYEQFF.

The V and J genes are TRBV11-2 and TRBJ2-5; 7 bases agree with TRBD1. Germline loops: CDR1 SGHAT, CDR2 FQNNGV. V was pared by 1 base and J by 4 bases, with 6 bases of the junction left unmatched. The CDR3 consists of 15 residues. DNA for the CDR3: TGTGCCAGCAGCTTAGGTTGGGCAGGGGGAGAGACCCAGTACTTC. This codes for CASSLGWAGGETQYF.

CDR3 region: CASSLTGGTVYGYTF. CDR3 DNA: TGTGCCAGCAGCTTAACGGGGGGGACGGTTTATGGCTACACCTTC. The chain is built from TRBV7-9 and TRBJ1-2, with TRBD1 as a possible D gene (5 bases). V gave up 2 bases and J gave up 5 bases, with 15 bases separating them. The V gene's germline CDR1 is SEHNR and CDR2 FQNEAQ (reference sequence). This CDR3 comprises 15 residues.